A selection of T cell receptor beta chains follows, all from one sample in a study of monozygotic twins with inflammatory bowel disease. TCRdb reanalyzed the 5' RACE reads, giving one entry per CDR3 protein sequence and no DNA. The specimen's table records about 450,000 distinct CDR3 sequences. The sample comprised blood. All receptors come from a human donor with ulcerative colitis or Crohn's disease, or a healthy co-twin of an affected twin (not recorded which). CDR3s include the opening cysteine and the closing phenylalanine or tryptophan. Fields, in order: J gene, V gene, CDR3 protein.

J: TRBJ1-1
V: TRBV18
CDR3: CASSQLGEAEAFF

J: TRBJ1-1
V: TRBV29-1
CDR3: CSVEDHRTEAFF

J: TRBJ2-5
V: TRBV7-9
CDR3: CASSLIREEETQYF

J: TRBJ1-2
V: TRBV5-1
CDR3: CASSFQQGNYGYTF

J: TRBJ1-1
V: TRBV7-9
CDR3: CAIRGETEAFF

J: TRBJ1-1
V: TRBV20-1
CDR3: CSARRGSAVVNTEAFF

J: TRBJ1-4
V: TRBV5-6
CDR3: CASSDRGPGEKLFF

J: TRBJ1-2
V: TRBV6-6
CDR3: CASSRTVNYGYTF

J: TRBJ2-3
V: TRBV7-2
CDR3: CASRESGGIVNTQYF

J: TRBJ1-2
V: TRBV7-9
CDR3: CASSLQGERGYTF

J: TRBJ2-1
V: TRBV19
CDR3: CASTVSGESYNEQFF

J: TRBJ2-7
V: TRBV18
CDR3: CASSPPAKDEQYF

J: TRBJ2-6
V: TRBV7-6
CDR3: CASSLVGPSTGANVLTF

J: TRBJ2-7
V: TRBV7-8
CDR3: CASSLMEESEQYF

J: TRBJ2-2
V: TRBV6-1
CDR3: CASKTSRSTGELFF

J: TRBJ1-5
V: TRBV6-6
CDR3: CASGKGEAGQPQHF

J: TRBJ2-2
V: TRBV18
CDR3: CASSPPWASGENTGELFF

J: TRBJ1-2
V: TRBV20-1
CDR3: CSADFSGGGGYGYTF

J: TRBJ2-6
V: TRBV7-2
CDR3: CASSASLSGANVLTF

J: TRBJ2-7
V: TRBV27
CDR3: CASGGWDEQYF

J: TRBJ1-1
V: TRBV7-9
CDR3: CASSLLTAGGTEAFF

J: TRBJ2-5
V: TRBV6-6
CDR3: CASSSSYRETQYF

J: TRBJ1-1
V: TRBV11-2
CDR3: CASSPIGAENTEAFF

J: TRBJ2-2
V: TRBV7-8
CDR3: CASSWTSGSPNTGELFF

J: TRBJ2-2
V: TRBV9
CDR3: CASSQEVGTGELFF

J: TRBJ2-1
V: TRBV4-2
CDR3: CASSRNRDYSYNEQFF

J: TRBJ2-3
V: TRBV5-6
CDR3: CASSLRVISTDTQYF

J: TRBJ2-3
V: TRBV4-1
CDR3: CASSRTDLSRSTDTQYF

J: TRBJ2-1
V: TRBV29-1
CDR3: CTSGGTGGSDEQFF

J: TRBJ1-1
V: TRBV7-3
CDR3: CASSEAFNTEAFF

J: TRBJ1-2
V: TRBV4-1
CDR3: CASSQGGVRDTFVYGYTF

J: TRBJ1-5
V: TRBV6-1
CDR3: CASRPQGFGNQPQHF

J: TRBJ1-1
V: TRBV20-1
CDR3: CSARALRQGREAFF

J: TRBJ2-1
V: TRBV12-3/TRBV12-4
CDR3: CASSLVGPGGAHNEQFF

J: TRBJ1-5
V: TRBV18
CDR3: CASSGGLSQPQHF

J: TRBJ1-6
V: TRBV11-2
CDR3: CASSLGRVHSPLHF

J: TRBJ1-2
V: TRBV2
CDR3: CASSEAPQILNGYTF

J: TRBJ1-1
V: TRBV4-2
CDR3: CASSQDRGGTEAFF

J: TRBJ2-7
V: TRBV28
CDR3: CASGRTSGNHEQYF

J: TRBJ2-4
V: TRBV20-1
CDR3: CSALGENIQYF

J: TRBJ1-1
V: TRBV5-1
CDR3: CASSLEGTGLGEAFF

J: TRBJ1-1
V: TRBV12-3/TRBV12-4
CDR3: CASSLGQTRNTEAFF

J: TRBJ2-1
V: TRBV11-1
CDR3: CASSLGWGTSGRHNEQFF

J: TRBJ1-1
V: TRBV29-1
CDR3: CSVVQQINTEAFF

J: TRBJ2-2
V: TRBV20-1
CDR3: CSASSSGVHTGELFF

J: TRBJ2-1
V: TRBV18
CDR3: CASSSSGRTNNEQFF

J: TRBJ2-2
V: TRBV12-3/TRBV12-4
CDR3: CASTRGQFLNTGELFF

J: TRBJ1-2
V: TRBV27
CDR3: CASSSGTALHIYGYTF

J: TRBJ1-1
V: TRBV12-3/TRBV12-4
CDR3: CASTLFLNTEAFF

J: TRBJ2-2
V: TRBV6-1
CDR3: CASSETSGRAANTGELFF